This T cell receptor beta chain emerged from a study of breast tumors, draining lymph nodes, adjacent tissues. Whole-study findings and limits: Tumors had less TCR diversity than lymph nodes, more than nontumor tissue. That most tumor T cells come from lymph nodes remained unproven. Luminal-like breast cancer showed significantly greater tumor-nontumor repertoire similarity than basal-like breast cancer did. Most tumor T cells seemingly derive from lymph node, then expand in tumor.

Breast cancer patients provided tissue from their axillary draining lymph nodes. TCRdb reprocessed the multiplex PCR reads via MiXCR and lists one record per CDR3 protein. The table includes 150,000 to 200,000 distinct CDR3 sequences, roughly 30% detected once. Trimming pared 8 bases from V and 2 bases from J, leaving 13 bases between. The CDR3 sequence is 13 residues long. The germline V gene encodes CDR1 MNHEY and CDR2 SVGEGT. On this clonotype itself: What it binds is not known.

V is TRBV6-2 or TRBV6-3 and J is TRBJ2-7; D is unresolved. Sequencing input: axillary lymph node tissue. This sequence originates from a female donor with breast cancer. Some clones in this sample may be carry-over from other donors' samples. CDR3 residues: CASRLGQTYEQYF. DNA of the CDR3: TGTGCCAGCCGTTTGGGCCAGACCTACGAGCAGTACTTC.